This section outlines one T cell receptor (beta chain) sequence together with its context. These data come from a study of T cell responses to AZD1222 COVID-19 vaccine. Germline lookup yields CDR1 MNHEY and CDR2 SVGEGT. With V trimmed by 6 bases and J by 0 bases, 10 bases remained unmatched. The CDR3 is 18 residues long. Assay used: immunoSEQ multiplex PCR; TCRdb lists only in-frame clones, some missing. Of about 90,000 clones listed, approximately 87% are singletons. The rearrangement joins TRBV6-2 or TRBV6-3 to TRBJ1-4; 10 nucleotides match TRBD1. The specimen comprised peripheral blood, sampled 28 days after the second AZD1222 dose. This TCR came from an adult who received the AZD1222 COVID-19 vaccine. As DNA, the CDR3 is TGTGCCAGCAGCAACCGCGGGACAGGGGTTGCAACTAATGAAAAACTGTTTTTT. It translates to CASSNRGTGVATNEKLFF.